This TCR beta chain was captured in a study of beta chain features in type 1 diabetes (dated by TCRdb to 2017 to 2018). With respect to the entire study: No differences in mean age, gender distribution, total cell number or subset yield were found between patients and healthy donors. In the study, recently diagnosed type 1 diabetes patients and matched healthy donors were compared on the TCRB repertoires of their sorted circulating CD4+ T cell subsets. Regulatory and stem cell-like memory subsets were obtained from only 8 patients and about eight healthy donors, while naive and central memory subsets were obtained from all 30 or so donors. A total of 107,917,701 sorted cells were examined across all samples, and RNA yield correlated strongly with the number of cells per subset. What the study reported, not specific to this receptor: PCR may preferentially amplify shorter templates, but because patient and control samples were amplified and corrected together, any resulting skew would affect both groups equally. Type 1 diabetes patients showed a moderate but significant shortening of TCRB CDR3 length in all four CD4+ subsets. Fewer insertions and more nucleotide deletions at VDJ recombination sites were observed in patients with type 1 diabetes, implying thymic rearrangement abnormalities. Naive, central memory and regulatory TCRB repertoires appeared to be more similar among patients than among healthy donors. Because cDNA was sequenced instead of genomic DNA, activated cells with high expression could be over-represented, although the groups did not differ in activation or CD3 levels. Only small numbers of individuals were included in the HLA sub-analyses, which left unresolved whether HLA type had any influence on TCRB rearrangement.

The entire isolated RNA was reverse transcribed using the High Capacity cDNA Reverse Transcription Kit, and thus expressed TCRB transcripts were sequenced. Deep immunoSEQ sequencing was performed on naive, central memory and regulatory T cell samples, with an average of about 3.6 million total reads per sample. Sorted cells were lysed in RLT buffer, and RNA was extracted using DNase-treated RNeasy Micro or Mini kits according to cell number. To prevent cross-contamination, each cell subset was processed individually, whereas patient and healthy donor samples were processed jointly. The immunoSEQ multiplex PCR was used to amplify TCRB sequences from cDNA, yielding 87-bp fragments that span the CDR3 region. Amplicons were sequenced on the Illumina HiSeq platform. Per the source publication's procedure: PCR bias was computationally corrected using synthetic template baselines, reads within Hamming distance 2 were collapsed, and singletons that could not be merged were discarded. Reads were aligned against IMGT so that V, D and J genes, CDR3 length and insertions or deletions at six rearrangement sites could be assigned. Within each subset, clonotype counts were normalized to sorted cell number, and only after that were true diversity and Gini coefficients computed with the tcR R package. The overlap coefficient, calculated on TCRB nucleotide sequences, was used to quantify repertoire sharing. As a proxy for the pre-selection repertoire, out-of-frame TCRB sequences from naive cells were analyzed. TCRdb limited this immuneACCESS table to in-frame rearrangements with V and J called. A share of clones is missing; checked studies link under half to unresolved V genes, and the rest is unexplained. The DNA gave D and trimming, while V, J and clone size come from that table. Within this sample are around 140,000 clones, with 10% of them counted one time only. The ten largest clones represent 1.3% of the sample.

The CDR3 numbers 15 residues from cysteine through phenylalanine. This entry keeps only the CDR3 DNA: 45 bases, framed from base 1. V is cut by 2 bases and J by 3 bases, and the space between the germline ends is 11 bases. In the germline V gene (reference sequence), CDR1 corresponds to SEHNR and CDR2 to FQNEAQ. Each donor gave one peripheral blood draw, averaging approximately 0.11 L, which was collected into heparinised tubes. A BD FACSAria II and a panel including CD45RO, CCR7, CD25, CD127, CD95 and CD27 were used to sort naive, central memory, regulatory and stem cell-like memory CD4+ T cells. A purity above 98% was achieved for all sorted populations. PBMCs were separated immediately by Lymphoprep density gradient centrifugation and were stained directly, without being cultured. Samples were stained and sorted in pairs, with one healthy donor and one patient per experiment, so that batch effects were minimized.

Remarks on this clone: Its antigen is currently not known. No base quality values were provided; no much bigger clone lies one nucleotide off.

Source material: naive CD4+ T cells from blood. In light of the paper, this sample's cell subset or site label describes: true naive CD4+ T cells. This TCR was sampled from a man aged 18 to 35 in good health. The rearranged chain carries TRBV7-9 and TRBJ1-5, with no confident D gene call. CDR3 protein: CASSLMGGANQPQHF. The DNA sequence is TGTGCCAGCAGCTTAATGGGAGGTGCCAATCAGCCCCAGCATTTT. Supplemented by the reference TRBV7-9 and TRBJ1-5 proteins around the CDR3, the complete variable domain is DTGVSQNPRHKITKRGQNVTFRCDPISEHNRLYWYRQTLGQGPEFLTYFQNEAQLEKSRLLSDRFSAERPKGSFSTLEIQRTEQGDSAMYLCASSLMGGANQPQHFGDGTRLSIL.